The 17 T cell receptor beta chains reported below all come from one sample, sequenced in a study of blood T cell repertoires in COVID-19. Profiled with immunoSEQ multiplex PCR; TCRdb holds only in-frame clones, not every one. The data show 180,000 or so clones, 86% seen once. Specimen: peripheral blood. The receptors were gathered from a man aged 18 to 30 with acute or convalescent COVID-19.

The rearrangement uses TRBV4-1 and TRBJ1-1; the D gene is possibly TRBD1 (5 bases). V was trimmed by 3 bases and J by 4 bases, leaving 15 bases between them. The V gene's germline CDR1 is MGHRA and CDR2 YSYEKL. The CDR3 runs 15 residues. The CDR3 protein is CASSHPRGEGTEAFF. As DNA, the CDR3 is TGCGCCAGCAGCCACCCCAGAGGGGAGGGCACTGAAGCTTTCTTT.

Notes on this clone: Germline and junction disagree at one end, which may indicate a read error. This chain joins TRBV6-6 and TRBJ2-5, with unresolved D. The length of the CDR3 is 11 residues. Germline assignment: CDR1 MNHNY and CDR2 SVGAGI (reference sequence). CDR3 sequence: CASSYQETQYF. The CDR3 nucleotides read TGTGCCAGCAGTTACCAGGAGACCCAGTACTTC.

In DNA, the CDR3 is TGTGCCAGCTCACCTTGGGACATTTATGGCTACACCTTC. The encoded protein is CASSPWDIYGYTF. This chain connects TRBV18 to TRBJ1-2; a weak D match, TRBD1 (6 bases). V lost 3 bases and J 5 bases, leaving 10 bases between the germline ends. Germline lookup yields CDR1 KGHSH and CDR2 LQKENI. The CDR3 is made up of 13 amino acids.

The chain recombines TRBV12-5 with TRBJ1-1, with 7 nucleotides matching TRBD1. Germline-derived CDR1 and CDR2 are LGHNT and FRNRAP. J was trimmed by 3 bases and V by 6 bases; bases with no gene match: 4. The CDR3 contains 13 residues. This CDR3 is CASGVQGYTEAFF. For the CDR3, the DNA is TGTGCTAGTGGGGTACAGGGGTACACTGAAGCTTTCTTT.

The CDR3 loop is CASSRSGGDAYEQYV. The CDR3 DNA reads TGTGCCAGCAGTCGTAGCGGGGGGGATGCCTACGAGCAGTACGTC. V gene TRBV7-8 combines with J gene TRBJ2-7; 11 nucleotides align to TRBD2. J gave up 2 bases and V 6 bases, and 6 bases lay outside the gene matches. Germline V gene data show CDR1 as SGHVS and CDR2 as FQNEAQ. The CDR3 is 15 residues long.

This clone showed up just once. The chain uses TRBV27 and TRBJ2-1; D is unclear. Trimming removed 0 bases from V and 2 bases from J, with 11 bases in between. The CDR3 has 16 amino acids. CDR1 MNHEY and CDR2 SMNVEV come from the germline V gene (reference sequence). The CDR3 DNA reads as TGTGCCAGCAGTTTATCCCCTGCTGGGCCCTACAATGAGCAGTTCTTC. As protein: CASSLSPAGPYNEQFF.

The chain recombines TRBV5-6 with TRBJ1-2; the D gene is possibly TRBD1 (6 bases). CDR1 is SGHDT and CDR2 is YYEEEE in the germline V gene. The V gene lost 5 bases and the J gene lost 3 bases, with 17 bases spanning the gap. This CDR3 region has 15 residues. The CDR3 region has the DNA TGTGCCAGCAGGATGAGCGGGGGGCAGGACTATGGCTACACCTTC. Residues: CASRMSGGQDYGYTF. The entire variable domain, with the rest obtained from reference TRBV5-6 and TRBJ1-2, is as follows: DAGVTQSPTHLIKTRGQQVTLRCSPKSGHDTVSWYQQALGQGPQFIFQYYEEEERQRGNFPDRFSGHQFPNYSSELNVNALLLGDSALYLCASRMSGGQDYGYTFGSGTRLTVV.

V is TRBV4-1 and J is TRBJ1-2, with D perhaps TRBD1 (5 bases). The germline CDR1 and CDR2 sequences are MGHRA and YSYEKL. V was cut by 2 bases and J by 1 base, with 14 bases left in between. There are 16 residues in the CDR3. CDR3 sequence: CASSQTVTGINYGYTF. CDR3 in DNA: TGCGCCAGCAGCCAAACAGTAACAGGAATTAACTATGGCTACACCTTC.

This clone was counted a few times. CDR3 sequence reads: CASSPQAGKFGSGSYEQYV. CDR3 DNA: TGTGCCAGCAGTCCCCAAGCGGGGAAGTTCGGTAGCGGCTCCTACGAGCAGTACGTC. The gene calls are TRBV28 and TRBJ2-7, with 7 bases that match TRBD2. V lost 5 bases, J lost 0 bases, and 19 bases stayed unmatched. CDR1 is MDHEN, CDR2 SYDVKM, per germline. The CDR3 has 19 amino acids.

A single count supports this clone. V usage is TRBV5-4 and J usage is TRBJ2-7; 9 nucleotides align to TRBD1. Trimming removed 3 bases from V and 2 bases from J; junction bases left unmatched: 6. CDR1 and CDR2 (germline): SGHNT, YYREEE (reference sequence). There are 15 residues in the CDR3. Here the CDR3 reads CASSSGTGYPYEQYF. CDR3 coding DNA: TGTGCCAGCAGCTCCGGGACAGGGTACCCCTACGAGCAGTACTTC.

The chain joins TRBV18 to TRBJ1-5; TRBD1 aligns across 9 bases. Trimming at V came to 6 bases and at J to 7 bases, leaving 7 bases not matched to a gene. Germline V gene data show CDR1 as KGHSH and CDR2 as LQKENI. The CDR3 consists of 14 residues. Here the CDR3 reads CASSPGQGRQPQHF. The CDR3 DNA is TGTGCCAGCTCTCCGGGACAGGGTCGACAGCCCCAGCATTTT.

This rearrangement joins TRBV6-5 to TRBJ1-5; 7 bases are shared with TRBD1. Trimming cost V 6 bases and J 3 bases; bases outside gene matches: 5. The CDR3 covers 14 residues. The germline gives CDR1 MNHEY, CDR2 SVGAGI. The DNA of the CDR3 is TGTGCCAGCAGCCCACAGGGGATCAATCAGCCCCAGCATTTT. It yields the protein CASSPQGINQPQHF.

The chain joins TRBV5-1 to TRBJ1-5; D is possibly TRBD1 (5 bases). The CDR3 runs 15 residues. Germline CDR1 reads SGHRS; CDR2 reads YFSETQ. Trimming removed 4 bases from V and 3 bases from J, with 14 bases in between. CDR3 sequence (DNA): TGCGCCAGCAGCCCCGTTTCAGGGTCCAATCAGCCCCAGCATTTT. It codes for CASSPVSGSNQPQHF.

The chain links TRBV6-4 to TRBJ2-3; perhaps TRBD2 as D (6 bases). The CDR3 is 14 residues long. Germline lookup yields CDR1 MRHNA and CDR2 SNTAGT. V lost 4 bases and J lost 2, with 10 bases in between. The CDR3 here is CASSAGEDTDTQYF. CDR3 nucleotide sequence: TGTGCCAGCAGTGCGGGGGAGGACACAGATACGCAGTATTTT.

V is TRBV15 and J is TRBJ1-1, with 10 bases that match TRBD1. CDR1 LNHNV and CDR2 YYDKDF come from the germline V gene (reference sequence). V gave up 4 bases and J gave up 10 bases; unmatched junction bases: 12. The CDR3 totals 15 residues. The CDR3 reads CATSKLRQGASSAFF. The CDR3 nucleotides are TGTGCCACCAGCAAACTAAGACAGGGGGCCTCATCAGCTTTCTTT. Using reference TRBV15 and TRBJ1-1 for the parts outside the CDR3, the full variable domain is DAMVIQNPRYQVTQFGKPVTLSCSQTLNHNVMYWYQQKSSQAPKLLFHYYDKDFNNEADTPDNFQSRRPNTSFCFLDIRSPGLGDTAMYLCATSKLRQGASSAFFGQGTRLTVV.

This clone was counted once. The V and J genes are TRBV5-8 and TRBJ1-2; D is unresolved. The CDR3 runs 13 residues. Germline V lookup: CDR1 SGHTS, CDR2 YDEGEE. The V gene lost 4 bases and the J gene lost 3 bases, with 10 bases spanning the gap. In DNA form, the CDR3 reads TGTGCCAGCAGCCCGGGTCAGTACTATGGCTACACCTTC. Its translation: CASSPGQYYGYTF.

The rearrangement joins TRBV18 to TRBJ1-5; possible D gene TRBD1, 5 bases. The germline V gene encodes CDR1 KGHSH and CDR2 LQKENI. The ends were cut back, 1 base at V and 2 bases at J, with 15 bases in the middle. There are 17 residues in the CDR3. The CDR3 DNA sequence: TGTGCCAGCTCACCACAAGGCATCTCGGGGGGCAATCAGCCCCAGCATTTT. Translation: CASSPQGISGGNQPQHF.